This TCR beta chain was recovered during a study of blood T cell repertoires in COVID-19 (dated by TCRdb to 2020 to 2022). In the study overall: Samples from collaborators originated in the United States, Italy and Spain and spanned both the acute and convalescent phases of COVID-19. The prospective study material was composed of cDNA or gDNA derived from T cells, B-cell-depleted T cells, or PBMCs. Subjects who had been exposed to COVID-19, were actively infected with it, or had recovered from it provided the deeply sampled blood TCRbeta repertoires that made up the dataset. A freely available public database, intended as a resource for researchers studying the immune response to SARS-CoV-2, is where the repertoires were released. Samples came from the ongoing ImmuneRACE study (first 160 participants) plus 1,254 subjects from 6 global collaborators. The sample metadata nearly always contained a de-identified subject ID, COVID-19 status, age in years and sex. HLA class I and class II types, where available, came from metadata supplied by the sample provider rather than from assay-based typing. Broad study findings and their caveats: Clinical and demographic metadata were provided uncurated, with the amount varying by source and participant.

In the prospective study, participants were 18 to 89 years old, resided in about 25 geographic areas of the United States, and were enrolled through a virtual design. Cohort assignment in the prospective study relied on participant-reported clinical history from a screening survey and a study questionnaire. A participant counted as exposed if, within 2 weeks of entering the study, that participant had been in contact with someone who had a PCR-confirmed or clinician-diagnosed COVID-19 case. In the prospective study, whole blood, serum and a nasopharyngeal or oropharyngeal swab were collected from each participant by mobile phlebotomists. Additional blood draws and questionnaires over an approximately 2-month period could optionally be provided by prospective study participants. Blood samples from the prospective study were shipped frozen or at room temperature prior to DNA extraction. TCRbeta CDR3 regions were amplified from genomic DNA by means of the immunoSEQ Assay, a bias-controlled multiplex PCR. The authors' pipeline ran thus. Within the assay, amplification of reference gene primers was used to estimate how many nucleated cells each sample contained. To quantify the absolute abundance of each unique TCRbeta CDR3 rearrangement, sequence reads were collapsed and filtered. For each sample, productive Simpson clonality was calculated by taking the square root of Simpson's diversity index across productive rearrangements. Drawn from immuneACCESS, this table holds only the in-frame rearrangements with V and J called that TCRdb kept. Clones are partly lost; checked studies trace under half to an unresolved V gene and leave the rest unexplained. Clone size and V and J calls were adopted from that table, with D and trimming inferred from the DNA. The sample yields 200,000 to 250,000 clones; less than 90% were counted once. Jointly, the top ten make up roughly 4.5% of the sample.

About this clone itself: Its recognized antigen is unknown. No clone much larger than this one lies a single base away; base qualities are absent.

Per the germline V gene (reference sequence), SEHNR is the CDR1 and FQNEAQ is the CDR2. Measured from the cysteine to the phenylalanine, the CDR3 is 15 residues long. Just CDR3 DNA is preserved here, 45 bases in frame from base 1. Compared with germline, V lacks 1 base and J lacks 4 bases; bases without a gene match: 2. What was sequenced was PBMCs or T cells enriched from blood (not recorded which). The chain joins TRBV7-9 to TRBJ2-1, with TRBD2 identical over 9 junction bases. The receptor was isolated from a young woman who had been exposed to COVID-19. The nucleotide sequence is given as TGTGCCAGCAGCTTAGTTAGCGGGGGTTACAATGAGCAGTTCTTC. Its protein is CASSLVSGGYNEQFF. Supplemented by the reference TRBV7-9 and TRBJ2-1 proteins around the CDR3, the complete variable domain is DTGVSQNPRHKITKRGQNVTFRCDPISEHNRLYWYRQTLGQGPEFLTYFQNEAQLEKSRLLSDRFSAERPKGSFSTLEIQRTEQGDSAMYLCASSLVSGGYNEQFFGPGTRLTVL.